This T cell receptor (beta chain) comes out of a study of T cells after yellow fever vaccination. The overall study: Fractions with few cells were prepared using SMART-Seq v4 Ultra Low Input. Broader study findings: A weaker secondary response peaked on day 5, the primary on day 15. Post-booster repertoires again held most primary-vaccination clones (just under 97% CD4, roughly 90% CD8).

V lost 3 bases and J lost 3, with 6 bases in between. The CDR3 sequence is 12 residues long. Germline V lookup: CDR1 MDHEN, CDR2 SYDVKM. 5'RACE template switching added a universal primer site and UMIs to TCR cDNA. TCRdb re-derived calls from the 5' RACE reads in MiXCR, one entry per CDR3 protein. Of a few hundred thousand distinct CDR3 sequences in the sample, about 3.5% are singletons; the top ten hold 23%. This clonotype was observed many times. Antigen: not known. The chain employs TRBV28 and TRBJ2-7; possible D gene TRBD1, 6 bases. The sequencing here drew on PBMCs, taken on the day of the yellow fever booster vaccination. The sequence was obtained from a man aged 18 to 30 who received the YFV17D yellow fever vaccine. In DNA form, the CDR3 reads TGTGCCAGCAGTTTCAGGGGCTACGAGCAGTACGTC. It encodes CASSFRGYEQYV.